This TCR beta chain was recorded in a study of cytomegalovirus exposure and HLA in healthy donors. Findings of the study overall: According to a later analysis, donors in an Asian-associated ancestry cluster reportedly had fewer N-insertions than the roughly 660-donor mean. CMV antigen specificity of a few CMV-associated chains was confirmed in vitro.

Those who donated were healthy bone marrow donors. Germline V gives CDR1 SNHLY, CDR2 FYNNEI. Deletions cut 6 bases from V and 4 bases from J, with 7 bases between. There are 12 residues in the CDR3. This clone was seen a single time. Antigen unknown. It was with 60 Vbeta and 13 Jbeta primers that the PCR ran. Assay: immunoSEQ multiplex PCR; the TCRdb copy retains only in-frame clones and omits some. Counted here are over 35,000 clones, about 70% occurring once; the ten biggest clones make up roughly 4%. The rearrangement joins TRBV2 to TRBJ2-1, with D uncertain. The sequencing sample was made of PBMCs. The TCR originated in a middle-aged man in good health and CMV-seronegative. The CDR3 region is CASSGSYNEQFF. DNA for the CDR3: TGTGCCAGCAGCGGGTCTTACAATGAGCAGTTCTTC. Supplemented by reference TRBV2 and TRBJ2-1, the full variable domain reads EPEVTQTPSHQVTQMGQEVILRCVPISNHLYFYWYRQILGQKVEFLVSFYNNEISEKSEIFDDQFSVERPDGSNFTLKIRSTKLEDSAMYFCASSGSYNEQFFGPGTRLTVL.